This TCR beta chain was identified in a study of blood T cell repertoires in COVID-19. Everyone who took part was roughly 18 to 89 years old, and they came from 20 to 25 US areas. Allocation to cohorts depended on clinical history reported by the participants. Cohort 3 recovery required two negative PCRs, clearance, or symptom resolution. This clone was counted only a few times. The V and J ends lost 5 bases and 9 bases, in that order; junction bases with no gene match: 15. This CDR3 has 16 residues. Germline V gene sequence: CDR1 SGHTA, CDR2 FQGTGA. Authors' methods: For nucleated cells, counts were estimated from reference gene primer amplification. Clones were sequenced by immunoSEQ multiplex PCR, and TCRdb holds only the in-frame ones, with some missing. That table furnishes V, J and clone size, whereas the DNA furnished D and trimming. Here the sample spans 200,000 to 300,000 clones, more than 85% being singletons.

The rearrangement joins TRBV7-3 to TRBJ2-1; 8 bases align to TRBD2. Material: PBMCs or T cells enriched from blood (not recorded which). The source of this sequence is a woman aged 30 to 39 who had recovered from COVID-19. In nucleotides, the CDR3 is TGTGCCAGCAGCCTCGGGAGGGGCCCCCAAGAGGGTGAGCAGTTCTTC. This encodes CASSLGRGPQEGEQFF.